The 29 T cell receptor beta chains below were found in one sample sequenced in a study of vaccination and CD4 T cells after COVID-19. Sequenced with the Oncomine TCR Beta short-read assay was DNA taken from cultured CD4+ T cells. MiXCR, applied by TCRdb to the PCR reads, yields one record per CDR3 protein. Of over 10,000 distinct CDR3 sequences in the sample, 58% were seen once. As for treatment: approximately nine-day PBMC culture with coronavirus spike peptide pools or control peptides (ViraFEST assay). For these receptors, no antigen is known. The sample consisted of cultured CD4+ T cells from blood, taken after SARS-CoV-2 vaccination. The receptors here all came from a human donor with COVID-19.

For this clonotype: The junction differs from germline at one of its ends, possibly a read error. The rearrangement links TRBV2 to TRBJ2-7; 9 nucleotides line up with TRBD1. The germline V gene has CDR1 SNHLY and CDR2 FYNNEI. The length of the CDR3 is 14 residues. The CDR3 DNA is TGTGCCAGCATTTGGGACAGGGCCTCCTACGGGCAGTACTTC. Protein product: CASIWDRASYGQYF.

The chain has TRBV6-1 and TRBJ1-1; possibly TRBD1 for D (6 bases). Deletions cut 4 bases from V and 0 bases from J, with 6 bases between. The CDR3 sequence is 13 residues long. Germline-derived CDR1 and CDR2 are MNHNS and SASEGT. The CDR3 region has the DNA TGTGCCAGCAGTGGGGACATGAACACTGAAGCTTTCTTT. Translation gives CASSGDMNTEAFF.

The rearrangement links TRBV7-9 to TRBJ1-1; TRBD1 might be the D (5 bases). V was trimmed by 4 bases and J by 10 bases, leaving 19 bases between them. CDR1 and CDR2 (germline): SEHNR, FQNEAQ (reference sequence). CDR3 length equals 14 residues. This chain's CDR3 is CASSSAGHLSGAFF. The CDR3 DNA reads as TGTGCCAGCAGCTCTGCTGGACACCTCTCCGGAGCTTTCTTT.

This rearrangement joins TRBV6-5 to TRBJ1-1; the match to TRBD1 covers 8 bases. Unmatched junction bases numbered 6, after V lost 0 bases and J lost 3 bases. The germline V gene has CDR1 MNHEY and CDR2 SVGAGI. The CDR3 is made up of 16 amino acids. The CDR3 sequence: CASSYSRTGWDTEAFF. CDR3 nucleotide sequence: TGTGCCAGCAGTTACTCAAGGACAGGGTGGGACACTGAAGCTTTCTTT.

This clonotype was counted a few times. This chain joins TRBV20-1 and TRBJ2-7; D possibly uses TRBD1 or TRBD2 (5 bases each). The V end was cut by 4 bases, the J end by 3 bases, with 22 bases between. In germline, CDR1 is DFQATT, CDR2 SNEGSKA (reference sequence). This CDR3 contains 16 residues. CDR3 residues: CSATGTGTRRGYEQYF. In DNA form, the CDR3 reads TGCAGTGCTACCGGGACCGGGACCCGACGGGGCTACGAGCAGTACTTC.

The chain joins TRBV27 to TRBJ1-2; TRBD1 might be the D (6 bases). Germline V gives CDR1 MNHEY, CDR2 SMNVEV (reference sequence). V lost 4 bases to trimming and J lost 7 bases, with 10 bases between them. The CDR3 runs to 12 residues. The DNA of the CDR3 is TGTGCCAGCAGTTCAGGGGCAGGTGGCTACACCTTC. Its protein is CASSSGAGGYTF.

The gene calls are TRBV20-1 and TRBJ2-5; TRBD2 agrees at 9 bases. The CDR3 extends over 16 amino acids. V dropped 0 bases and J dropped 4; count of bases not matched to a gene: 9. Germline CDR1 reads DFQATT; CDR2 reads SNEGSKA (reference sequence). DNA of the CDR3: TGCAGTGCTAGAGATTACGGGGGTAGCGGGAGAGAGACCCAGTACTTC. Translation: CSARDYGGSGRETQYF.

The CDR3 is CSAHRGKETQYF. The CDR3 DNA reads as TGCAGTGCGCACAGGGGAAAAGAGACCCAGTACTTC. The chain carries TRBV20-1 and TRBJ2-5, with 7 positions matching TRBD1. The CDR3 loop spans 12 amino acids. The V gene end was trimmed by 6 bases and the J gene end by 3 bases; junction bases not matched to a gene: 4. Looked up from germline, CDR1 is DFQATT and CDR2 is SNEGSKA (reference sequence).

This chain joins TRBV2 and TRBJ1-6; D remains unclear. The CDR3 is 16 residues long. Trimming removed 7 bases from V and 10 bases from J, with 23 bases in between. Germline V gene lookup returns CDR1 SNHLY and CDR2 FYNNEI. The CDR3 bases are TGTGCCAGCACGCCGGATGGAACGCGGACTGGCTCACCCCTCCACTTT. Amino acids: CASTPDGTRTGSPLHF.

The chain carries TRBV19 and TRBJ2-1; 8 positions agree with TRBD2. This CDR3 contains 15 residues. Unmatched junction bases numbered 7, after V lost 2 bases and J lost 7 bases. In germline, CDR1 is LNHDA, CDR2 SQIVND (reference sequence). In DNA, the CDR3 is TGTGCCAGTAGTATAAATGCGGGGGGTCGGAATGAGCAGTTCTTC. Its translation: CASSINAGGRNEQFF. Supplemented by reference TRBV19 and TRBJ2-1, the full variable domain reads DGGITQSPKYLFRKEGQNVTLSCEQNLNHDAMYWYRQDPGQGLRLIYYSQIVNDFQKGDIAEGYSVSREKKESFPLTVTSAQKNPTAFYLCASSINAGGRNEQFFGPGTRLTVL.

This chain joins TRBV19 and TRBJ1-6; unclear D gene. CDR1 is LNHDA and CDR2 is SQIVND in the germline V gene (reference sequence). Trimming pared 1 base from V and 6 bases from J, leaving 4 bases between. This CDR3 contains 13 residues. CDR3 loop: CASSIAGNSPLHF. CDR3 sequence (DNA): TGTGCCAGTAGTATAGCGGGTAATTCACCCCTCCACTTT. Based on the CDR3 plus reference TRBV19 and TRBJ1-6, the full variable domain is DGGITQSPKYLFRKEGQNVTLSCEQNLNHDAMYWYRQDPGQGLRLIYYSQIVNDFQKGDIAEGYSVSREKKESFPLTVTSAQKNPTAFYLCASSIAGNSPLHFGNGTRLTVT.

This rearrangement joins TRBV24-1 to TRBJ1-2, with 10 nucleotides matching TRBD1. V was pared by 3 bases and J by 3 bases, with 3 bases of the junction left unmatched. The germline V gene encodes CDR1 KGHDR and CDR2 SFDVKD. The CDR3 covers 15 residues. The CDR3 DNA sequence: TGTGCCACCAGTGATGGCGGACAGGGGGACTATGGCTACACCTTC. Amino acid sequence: CATSDGGQGDYGYTF.

The chain links TRBV20-1 to TRBJ1-5; no clear D gene. Germline lookup yields CDR1 DFQATT and CDR2 SNEGSKA (reference sequence). V was cut by 0 bases and J by 4 bases, with 10 bases left in between. The CDR3 runs 14 residues. CDR3 in DNA: TGCAGTGCTAGAGATCAGAGGGTGAATCAGCCCCAGCATTTT. Encoded protein: CSARDQRVNQPQHF.

The gene calls are TRBV7-2 and TRBJ1-1; D is ambiguous. V lost 3 bases and J lost 0, with 5 bases in between. Germline CDR1 SGHTA, CDR2 FQGNSA. The CDR3 is made up of 13 amino acids. CDR3 loop: CASSFTVNTEAFF. The CDR3 nucleotides are TGTGCCAGCAGCTTCACAGTGAACACTGAAGCTTTCTTT.

The V call is TRBV25-1, the J call TRBJ1-6; D is undetermined. CDR1 and CDR2 (germline): MGHDK, SYGVNS. The CDR3 has 15 residues. The V end lost 4 bases, the J end lost 7 bases, and 14 bases lay between the germline ends. This chain's CDR3 is CASSGTGIGNSPLHF. The CDR3 DNA reads TGTGCCAGCAGTGGGACCGGGATCGGCAATTCACCCCTCCACTTT.

The V gene is TRBV7-3, the J gene TRBJ1-2; 9 bases fit TRBD1. The germline V gene has CDR1 SGHTA and CDR2 FQGTGA. V lost 3 bases to trimming and J lost 4 bases; unmatched junction nucleotides: 6. The CDR3 has 15 amino acids. Here the CDR3 reads CASSLDTGGSYGYTF. The CDR3 region has the DNA TGTGCCAGCAGCTTGGATACAGGGGGCAGCTATGGCTACACCTTC.

In this sample, this clonotype turned up a few times. The J gene is TRBJ2-7, the V gene TRBV20-1; 9 bases line up with TRBD2. The germline V gene has CDR1 DFQATT and CDR2 SNEGSKA (reference sequence). V lost 0 bases to trimming and J lost 5 bases; unmatched junction nucleotides: 11. This CDR3 is built from 16 residues. CDR3 residues: CSARDIRGGGADEQYF. CDR3 nucleotides: TGCAGTGCTAGAGATATACGAGGCGGGGGGGCCGACGAGCAGTACTTC.

A few counts support this clonotype. The junction shows a germline mismatch at one end, possibly a read error. The chain employs TRBV7-2 and TRBJ1-1, with D perhaps matching TRBD1 (5 bases). Germline loops: CDR1 SGHTA, CDR2 FQGNSA. The length of the CDR3 is 14 residues. CDR3 in amino acids: CASTLGAENTEAFF. The CDR3, as DNA: TGTGCCAGCACCTTAGGGGCAGAGAACACTGAAGCTTTCTTT.

The V gene is TRBV14, the J gene TRBJ1-1; no clear D gene. V dropped 4 bases and J dropped 3 bases, with 18 bases sitting between them. Germline V lookup: CDR1 SGHDN, CDR2 FVKESK. This CDR3 contains 16 residues. CDR3 in amino acids: CASSPTVGLGDTEAFF. CDR3 nucleotide sequence: TGTGCCAGCAGCCCTACAGTTGGGCTAGGAGACACTGAAGCTTTCTTT.

This clonotype turned up a few times. This chain connects TRBV11-3 to TRBJ1-1; TRBD1 matches at 7 bases. CDR1 and CDR2 from the germline V gene are SGHNT and YENEEA. CDR3 length: 12 amino acids. After removal of 5 bases from V and 11 bases from J, the junction contained 8 bases not matched to a gene. CDR3 sequence reads: CASSRDRVGAFF. The CDR3 DNA reads as TGTGCCAGCAGCCGTGACAGGGTGGGTGCTTTCTTT.

V gene TRBV20-1 combines with J gene TRBJ1-3, with a tentative D call TRBD1 (5 bases). Deletions cut 3 bases from V and 0 bases from J, with 9 bases between. Per germline, CDR1 DFQATT and CDR2 SNEGSKA (reference sequence). This CDR3 spans 14 amino acids. Written as DNA, the CDR3 is TGCAGTGCTAGCAGGGTAGGCTCTGGAAACACCATATATTTT. Translated, it gives CSASRVGSGNTIYF.

V is TRBV5-4 and J is TRBJ2-3; D remains ambiguous. Trimming pared 3 bases from V and 0 bases from J, leaving 5 bases between. Germline lookup yields CDR1 SGHNT and CDR2 YYREEE (reference sequence). The CDR3 length is 13 residues. The CDR3 sequence is CASSSTSTDTQYF. For the CDR3, the DNA is TGTGCCAGCAGCTCTACTAGCACAGATACGCAGTATTTT.

J is TRBJ2-1 and V is TRBV20-1; D perhaps matches TRBD2 (6 bases). V was shortened by 1 base and J by 6 bases, with 16 bases between the two germline ends. CDR1 DFQATT and CDR2 SNEGSKA come from the germline V gene (reference sequence). The CDR3 loop spans 15 amino acids. CDR3 sequence (DNA): TGCAGTGCTAGAGGCACGACTAGACTGTCCAATGAGCAGTTCTTC. Translating gives CSARGTTRLSNEQFF.

In its sample, this clonotype was seen a few times. V gene TRBV6-5 combines with J gene TRBJ1-2; D ambiguous. The CDR3 loop spans 14 amino acids. The V gene's germline CDR1 is MNHEY and CDR2 SVGAGI. V lost 0 bases to trimming and J lost 7 bases, with 12 bases between them. The CDR3 sequence: CASSYSPSLSGYTF. CDR3 in DNA: TGTGCCAGCAGTTACTCACCAAGTTTGTCTGGCTACACCTTC.

V gene TRBV7-2 combines with J gene TRBJ2-4; a possible D gene is TRBD1 (6 bases). This CDR3 is built from 14 residues. V was pared by 5 bases and J by 5 bases, with 13 bases between. Germline V CDR1 and CDR2: SGHTA, FQGNSA. This CDR3 reads CASSLGPGENIQYF. In DNA form, the CDR3 reads TGTGCCAGCAGCCTGGGGCCAGGGGAAAACATTCAGTACTTC. Together with reference TRBV7-2 and TRBJ2-4, the CDR3 gives the full variable domain: GAGVSQSPSNKVTEKGKDVELRCDPISGHTALYWYRQSLGQGLEFLIYFQGNSAPDKSGLPSDRFSAERTGGSVSTLTIQRTQQEDSAVYLCASSLGPGENIQYFGAGTRLSVL.

CDR3 in amino acids: CASTTAGQGNTEAFF. CDR3 in DNA: TGTGCCAGCACCACCGCGGGACAGGGGAACACTGAAGCTTTCTTT. The chain links TRBV7-9 to TRBJ1-1; 9 nucleotides match TRBD1. J gave up 1 base and V 7 bases, and 7 bases lay outside the gene matches. Germline-derived CDR1 and CDR2 are SEHNR and FQNEAQ (reference sequence). This CDR3 has 15 amino acids.

This chain joins TRBV28 and TRBJ1-2; D gene ambiguous. CDR3 size: 14 residues. Trimming removed 5 bases at V and 2 bases at J, with 12 bases between. CDR1 and CDR2 from the germline V gene are MDHEN and SYDVKM. The CDR3 region has the DNA TGTGCCAGCAGTCTCCTTGACTTCAACTATGGCTACACCTTC. Translated: CASSLLDFNYGYTF.

The V gene is TRBV6-2 or TRBV6-3, the J gene TRBJ1-2, with 7 bases aligning to TRBD1. This CDR3 has 15 amino acids. Germline CDR1 MNHEY, CDR2 SVGEGT. Trimming removed 0 bases from V and 3 bases from J; junction bases left unmatched: 4. CDR3 amino acids: CASSYSQGDHYGYTF. The CDR3 region has the DNA TGTGCCAGCAGTTACTCCCAGGGGGACCACTATGGCTACACCTTC.

CDR3 sequence reads: CSARTQKETQYF. CDR3 sequence (DNA): TGCAGTGCTAGAACGCAGAAAGAGACCCAGTACTTC. The V gene is TRBV20-1, the J gene TRBJ2-5; no clear D gene. CDR1 and CDR2 from the germline V gene are DFQATT and SNEGSKA (reference sequence). V was shortened by 2 bases and J by 3 bases, with 7 bases between the two germline ends. The CDR3 totals 12 residues.